The entry below gives a single T cell receptor beta chain sequence along with its context. The target antigen is unknown. Trimming pared 1 base from V and 6 bases from J, leaving 10 bases between. The CDR3 contains 13 residues. CDR1 and CDR2 from the germline V gene are SEHNR and FQNEAQ (reference sequence). Random hexamers were used to reverse transcribe an amount of roughly 0.45 to 1 ug RNA. immunoSEQ multiplex PCR amplified TCR beta CDR3 across 54 Vbeta, 13 Jbeta. TCRdb re-called the immunoSEQ multiplex PCR reads through MiXCR, storing one row per CDR3 protein. The sample contains 120,000 to 150,000 distinct CDR3 sequences, roughly 94% of which appear only once. This entry comes from a study of CD8 T cells in Susac syndrome. Blood CD8+ and CD4+ T cells underwent high-throughput TCR beta sequencing. Controls matched for age and sex were healthy donors. Study results and caveats: It was acknowledged by the study that relatively few individuals were included in its TCR sequencing and HLA analysis.

V is TRBV7-9 and J is TRBJ2-7; unclear D gene. The TCR originated in a human donor in good health. Material: CD4+ T cells from PBMCs. CDR3 loop: CASSLGLIAEQYF. CDR3 bases: TGTGCCAGCAGCTTAGGGTTAATCGCCGAGCAGTACTTC.